The clone carrying this T cell receptor (beta chain) was detected a few times. Its antigen is still unknown. The data derive from a study of T cells in Graves' hyperthyroidism and ophthalmopathy. Study results and caveats: Most clonotypes expanded in thyroid above 0.001 were likewise present in blood.

Germline V gene data show CDR1 as DFQATT and CDR2 as SNEGSKA (reference sequence). This CDR3 comprises 14 residues. V dropped 1 base and J dropped 5 bases, with 12 bases sitting between them. Authors of the study amplified TCR beta CDR3 regions from RNA transcripts. First-round RT-PCR of the TCR CDR3 relied on the HTBI primer set. TCRdb processed the multiplex PCR reads anew with MiXCR; each CDR3 protein has one entry. This table holds roughly 500,000 distinct CDR3 sequences, about 16% found once. This TCR was sampled from a young woman with Graves' ophthalmopathy. The chain uses TRBV20-1 and TRBJ2-1; no reliable D call. Sequenced: blood. The CDR3 nucleotides are TGCAGTGCTAGAGCCCGCTATCCCGACAATGAGCAGTTCTTC. This sequence encodes CSARARYPDNEQFF.